A selection of T cell receptor beta chains follows, all from one sample in a study of regulatory T cells in long-lasting Graves disease. TCRdb reprocessed the multiplex PCR reads via MiXCR and lists one record per CDR3 protein. The sample includes 550,000 to 650,000 distinct CDR3 sequences, about 16% of them seen just once. These records were also assigned to another study, of T cells in Graves' hyperthyroidism and ophthalmopathy.

Source: peripheral blood mononuclear cells (PBMCs), taken at new diagnosis, from a patient treated with antithyroid drugs. The source of these receptors is a man younger than 30 with Graves disease. CDR3s include the opening cysteine and the closing phenylalanine or tryptophan. The order of the fields is J gene, V gene, clone size, D gene, CDR3 protein, CDR3 DNA. D genes are given only for firm matches. Rows give clone size only sometimes, using once, few, many, or a class for an expanded clone.

J: TRBJ2-4; V: TRBV30; size: NA; D: TRBD2; CDR3: CAWSPGGRDIQYF; DNA: TGTGCCTGGAGTCCGGGCGGGAGGGACATTCAGTACTTC
J: TRBJ2-5; V: TRBV6-1; size: NA; D: NA; CDR3: CASSPEHQETQYF; DNA: TGTGCCAGCAGTCCCGAGCACCAAGAGACCCAGTACTTC
J: TRBJ1-6; V: TRBV5-1; size: few; D: TRBD1; CDR3: CASSPGQGLNNSPLHF; DNA: TGCGCCAGCAGTCCGGGACAGGGACTAAATAATTCACCCCTCCACTTT
J: TRBJ2-7; V: TRBV6-1; size: many; D: TRBD2; CDR3: CASSERSASGYYEQYF; DNA: TGTGCCAGCAGTGAACGGTCGGCTAGCGGTTACTACGAGCAGTACTTC
J: TRBJ2-7; V: TRBV7-9; size: few; D: NA; CDR3: CASSLDFTGRYYEQYF; DNA: TGTGCCAGCAGCTTAGATTTTACAGGACGGTACTACGAGCAGTACTTC
J: TRBJ1-5; V: TRBV6-1; size: NA; D: TRBD1; CDR3: CASSENRGMSNQPQHF; DNA: TGTGCCAGCAGTGAAAACAGGGGGATGAGCAATCAGCCCCAGCATTTT
J: TRBJ2-3; V: TRBV20-1; size: few; D: TRBD2; CDR3: CSASSGEGPGDTQYF; DNA: TGCAGTGCTAGCTCGGGGGAGGGCCCGGGAGATACGCAGTATTTT
J: TRBJ2-6; V: TRBV12-3/TRBV12-4; size: many; D: NA; CDR3: CASRGAGANVLTF; DNA: TGTGCCAGCAGGGGGGCTGGGGCCAACGTCCTGACTTTC
J: TRBJ1-1; V: TRBV28; size: many; D: TRBD1; CDR3: CASSKLRTGGAGTEAFF; DNA: TGTGCCAGCAGTAAATTGAGGACAGGGGGCGCAGGAACTGAAGCTTTCTTT
J: TRBJ2-1; V: TRBV10-3; size: many; D: TRBD1; CDR3: CAIGTGTGTVDEQFF; DNA: TGTGCCATCGGGACCGGGACAGGGACGGTCGATGAGCAGTTCTTC
J: TRBJ1-6; V: TRBV12-3/TRBV12-4; size: few; D: NA; CDR3: CASSLVRANSPLHF; DNA: TGTGCCAGCAGTTTAGTCAGGGCGAATTCACCCCTCCACTTT
J: TRBJ2-5; V: TRBV2; size: many; D: NA; CDR3: CASSETPPELGTQYF; DNA: TGTGCCAGCAGTGAAACACCCCCAGAACTCGGGACCCAGTACTTC
J: TRBJ2-6; V: TRBV14; size: few; D: TRBD1; CDR3: CASSHWDRSRSGANVLTF; DNA: TGTGCCAGCAGCCACTGGGACAGGTCCCGCTCTGGGGCCAACGTCCTGACTTTC
J: TRBJ1-2; V: TRBV5-4; size: NA; D: TRBD1; CDR3: CASSPPTGGAGVYGYTF; DNA: TGTGCCAGCAGCCCTCCGACAGGGGGCGCGGGTGTCTATGGCTACACCTTC
J: TRBJ2-5; V: TRBV6-1; size: many; D: TRBD2; CDR3: CASRPSGRAVGIETQYF; DNA: TGTGCCAGCAGACCAAGCGGGAGGGCCGTGGGGATAGAGACCCAGTACTTC
J: TRBJ2-7; V: TRBV20-1; size: NA; D: TRBD1; CDR3: CSGSGQGAEEQYF; DNA: TGCAGTGGCTCGGGACAGGGGGCTGAAGAGCAGTACTTC
J: TRBJ2-7; V: TRBV4-1; size: NA; D: TRBD1; CDR3: CASSHPDRELYEQYF; DNA: TGCGCCAGCAGCCACCCGGACAGGGAACTCTACGAGCAGTACTTC
J: TRBJ2-5; V: TRBV12-3/TRBV12-4; size: many; D: TRBD1; CDR3: CATTELGQGLETQYF; DNA: TGTGCCACCACCGAGTTGGGACAGGGTTTGGAGACCCAGTACTTC
J: TRBJ2-7; V: TRBV12-3/TRBV12-4; size: many; D: TRBD1; CDR3: CASSSSPDRTKYF; DNA: TGTGCCAGCAGTTCCTCCCCGGACAGGACCAAGTACTTC
J: TRBJ2-7; V: TRBV29-1; size: few; D: TRBD1; CDR3: CSVRQGVNEQYF; DNA: TGCAGCGTTCGACAGGGGGTAAACGAGCAGTACTTC
J: TRBJ1-1; V: TRBV7-9; size: NA; D: NA; CDR3: CATRGGMNTEAFF; DNA: TGTGCCACTCGGGGGGGAATGAACACTGAAGCTTTCTTT
J: TRBJ2-7; V: TRBV7-3; size: many; D: NA; CDR3: CASSSGTGKYF; DNA: TGTGCCAGCAGCTCCGGGACGGGCAAGTACTTC
J: TRBJ1-2; V: TRBV5-6; size: NA; D: NA; CDR3: CASSLDSRGATNYGYTF; DNA: TGTGCCAGCAGCTTGGATTCTCGGGGGGCGACTAACTATGGCTACACCTTC
J: TRBJ1-1; V: TRBV6-4; size: NA; D: TRBD1; CDR3: CASRTGGENTEAFF; DNA: TGTGCCAGCAGGACAGGGGGAGAGAACACTGAAGCTTTCTTT
J: TRBJ2-2; V: TRBV29-1; size: NA; D: TRBD2; CDR3: CSARARLAEGGELFF; DNA: TGCAGCGCCCGAGCCCGACTAGCTGAGGGCGGGGAGCTGTTTTTT
J: TRBJ1-1; V: TRBV4-2; size: NA; D: NA; CDR3: CASSQEWQTLNTEAFF; DNA: TGTGCCAGCAGCCAAGAGTGGCAGACCTTGAACACTGAAGCTTTCTTT
J: TRBJ1-5; V: TRBV4-2; size: few; D: NA; CDR3: CASSQGAQGTGNQPQHF; DNA: TGTGCCAGCAGCCAAGGCGCCCAGGGAACTGGCAATCAGCCCCAGCATTTT
J: TRBJ2-3; V: TRBV5-6; size: NA; D: NA; CDR3: CASSPANSASTDTQYF; DNA: TGTGCCAGCAGCCCCGCCAACTCGGCTAGCACAGATACGCAGTATTTT
J: TRBJ2-3; V: TRBV5-4; size: NA; D: NA; CDR3: CASSLAGAPTDTQYF; DNA: TGTGCCAGCAGCTTGGCGGGAGCCCCCACAGATACGCAGTATTTT
J: TRBJ2-4; V: TRBV5-1; size: many; D: NA; CDR3: CASSLAGGSAKNIQYF; DNA: TGCGCCAGCAGCTTGGCGGGCGGGTCGGCCAAAAACATTCAGTACTTC
J: TRBJ2-7; V: TRBV30; size: many; D: TRBD1; CDR3: CAWSDPGTGTYEQYF; DNA: TGTGCCTGGAGTGATCCCGGGACAGGGACCTACGAGCAGTACTTC
J: TRBJ2-3; V: TRBV20-1; size: few; D: NA; CDR3: CSGGTITDTQYF; DNA: TGCAGTGGCGGGACCATCACAGATACGCAGTATTTT
J: TRBJ1-2; V: TRBV6-5; size: many; D: NA; CDR3: CASSYSNRVHGYTF; DNA: TGTGCCAGCAGTTACTCGAACAGGGTCCATGGCTACACCTTC
J: TRBJ1-2; V: TRBV20-1; size: many; D: TRBD1; CDR3: CSAREGDRGRNFYGYTF; DNA: TGCAGTGCTAGAGAGGGGGACAGGGGGCGAAATTTCTATGGCTACACCTTC
J: TRBJ1-6; V: TRBV12-3/TRBV12-4; size: NA; D: NA; CDR3: CASSLTGLPLHF; DNA: TGTGCCAGCAGCCTGACAGGTTTACCCCTCCACTTT
J: TRBJ1-6; V: TRBV6-2/TRBV6-3; size: NA; D: TRBD1; CDR3: CASSYIRTGGNSPLHF; DNA: TGTGCCAGCAGTTACATCCGGACAGGGGGTAATTCACCCCTCCACTTT
J: TRBJ2-5; V: TRBV6-5; size: many; D: NA; CDR3: CASSYAAYQETQYF; DNA: TGTGCCAGCAGTTACGCGGCGTACCAAGAGACCCAGTACTTC